This T cell receptor (beta chain) originates from a study of shared clonotypes between healthy human individuals. Overall study results and limits: Among the subsets, naive ones generally showed larger estimated richness than memory ones. The expectation was that sequencing depth would affect clonotype sharing among donors.

Points on this clone: The antigen remains undetermined.

Naive CD8 cells lacked CD45RO, underwent positive selection for CCR7 and left out terminally differentiated effector memory CD45RA+ cells. It was at deep level that the assay was run. Assay used: immunoSEQ multiplex PCR; TCRdb lists only in-frame clones, some missing. The repertoire consists of about 2.1 million clones, with around 93% occurring once and the leading ten covering over 1.5%. This receptor was obtained from a man in his late teens or twenties in good health. Some clones in this sample may be carry-over from other donors' samples. Material for sequencing was naive CD8+ T cells from PBMCs.

Here the CDR3 reads CASSLTTLQVSSYNEQFF. The CDR3 nucleotides read TGCGCCAGCAGCTTGACCACCCTACAGGTTAGCTCCTACAATGAGCAGTTCTTC. The rearrangement links TRBV5-1 to TRBJ2-1; a weak D match, TRBD1 (5 bases). V was cut by 1 base and J by 0 bases, with 17 bases left in between. This CDR3 has 18 residues. The germline CDR1 and CDR2 sequences are SGHRS and YFSETQ.